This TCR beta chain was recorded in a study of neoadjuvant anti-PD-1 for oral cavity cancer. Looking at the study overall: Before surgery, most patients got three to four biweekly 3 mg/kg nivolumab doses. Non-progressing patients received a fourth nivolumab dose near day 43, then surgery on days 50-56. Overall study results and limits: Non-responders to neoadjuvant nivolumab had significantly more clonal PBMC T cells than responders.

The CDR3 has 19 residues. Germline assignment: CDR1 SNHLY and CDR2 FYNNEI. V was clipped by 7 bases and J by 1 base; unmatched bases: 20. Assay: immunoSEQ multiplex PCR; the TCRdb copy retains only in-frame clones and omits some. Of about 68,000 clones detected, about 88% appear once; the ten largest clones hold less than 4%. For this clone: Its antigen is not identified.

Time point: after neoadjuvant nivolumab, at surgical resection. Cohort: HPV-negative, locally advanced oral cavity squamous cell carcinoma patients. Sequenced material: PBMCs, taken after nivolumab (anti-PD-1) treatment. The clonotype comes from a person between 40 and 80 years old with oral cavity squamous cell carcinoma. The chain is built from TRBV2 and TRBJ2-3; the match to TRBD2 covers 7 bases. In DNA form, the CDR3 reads TGTGCCAGCAAGTTGGACCGAGTCGAGCGGGCGGGAGGCACAGATACGCAGTATTTT. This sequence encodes CASKLDRVERAGGTDTQYF.